A selection of T cell receptor beta chains follows, all from one sample in a study of blood T cell repertoires in COVID-19. Some clones are missing from TCRdb's copy, which holds only in-frame ones; the method was immunoSEQ multiplex PCR. The sample shows about 250,000 clones, 70% to 85% of them seen only once. The source material was peripheral blood. The receptors originated from a woman at least 80 years old with active or convalescent COVID-19. CDR3s include the opening cysteine and the closing phenylalanine or tryptophan. The D gene is left open where the match is weak. The size entry is marked missing in some rows and otherwise reads once, few, many or a size class.

CDR3: CASSLGLASETQYF
DNA: TGTGCCAGCAGCTTGGGACTAGCGAGTGAGACCCAGTACTTC
J: TRBJ2-5
size: NA
D: TRBD2
V: TRBV5-6

CDR3: CAISESTVHEQYF
DNA: TGTGCCATCAGTGAGTCGACAGTCCACGAGCAGTACTTC
J: TRBJ2-7
size: NA
D: NA
V: TRBV10-3

CDR3: CASSREYGTEAFF
DNA: TGTGCCAGCTCACGGGAGTATGGGACTGAAGCTTTCTTT
J: TRBJ1-1
size: NA
D: NA
V: TRBV18

CDR3: CASKTGGTGELFF
DNA: TGTGCCAGCAAGACAGGGGGTACCGGGGAGCTGTTTTTT
J: TRBJ2-2
size: NA
D: TRBD1
V: TRBV27

CDR3: CASSSGQLSTDTQYF
DNA: TGCGCCAGCAGCTCGGGACAGTTAAGCACAGATACGCAGTATTTT
J: TRBJ2-3
size: once
D: TRBD1
V: TRBV5-1

CDR3: CASSEDREDIQYF
DNA: TGTGCCAGCAGCGAGGATAGGGAGGACATTCAGTACTTC
J: TRBJ2-4
size: NA
D: NA
V: TRBV9

CDR3: CASSDTGATNEKLFF
DNA: TGTGCCAGCAGTGATACAGGGGCCACTAATGAAAAACTGTTTTTT
J: TRBJ1-4
size: NA
D: TRBD1
V: TRBV25-1

CDR3: CASSPQRGRTGELFF
DNA: TGTGCCAGCAGCCCCCAGCGGGGACGCACCGGGGAGCTGTTTTTT
J: TRBJ2-2
size: NA
D: TRBD2
V: TRBV28

CDR3: CSVGQGWASPLHF
DNA: TGCAGCGTTGGACAGGGCTGGGCTTCACCCCTCCACTTT
J: TRBJ1-6
size: few
D: TRBD1
V: TRBV29-1

CDR3: CASTLRGYHEQYF
DNA: TGTGCCAGCACCTTGAGGGGGTACCACGAGCAGTACTTC
J: TRBJ2-7
size: NA
D: NA
V: TRBV12-3/TRBV12-4

CDR3: CASSEARHQGGAFF
DNA: TGTGCCAGCAGTGAAGCCCGACACCAGGGAGGAGCTTTCTTT
J: TRBJ1-1
size: NA
D: NA
V: TRBV2

CDR3: CASSQAGGNNYGYTF
DNA: TGTGCCAGCAGCCAAGCGGGGGGAAATAACTATGGCTACACCTTC
J: TRBJ1-2
size: NA
D: NA
V: TRBV3-1/TRBV3-2

CDR3: CASSLGTGFYEQYF
DNA: TGTGCCAGCAGCCTCGGGACAGGTTTTTACGAGCAGTACTTC
J: TRBJ2-7
size: NA
D: TRBD1
V: TRBV7-2

CDR3: CASSKRENTEAFF
DNA: TGTGCCAGCAGCAAACGGGAGAACACTGAAGCTTTCTTT
J: TRBJ1-1
size: NA
D: NA
V: TRBV7-9

CDR3: CASSQVDNSYSNQPQHF
DNA: TGTGCCAGCAGCCAAGTCGACAACAGTTATAGCAATCAGCCCCAGCATTTT
J: TRBJ1-5
size: NA
D: NA
V: TRBV4-2

CDR3: CASSRDRDTGELFF
DNA: TGTGCCAGCAGCAGGGACAGAGACACCGGGGAGCTGTTTTTT
J: TRBJ2-2
size: NA
D: TRBD1
V: TRBV14

CDR3: CASSLGQGVISETQYF
DNA: TGCGCCAGCAGCCTGGGACAGGGGGTCATCTCGGAGACCCAGTACTTC
J: TRBJ2-5
size: NA
D: TRBD1
V: TRBV5-1

CDR3: CASSQDTVSGNTIYF
DNA: TGCGCCAGCAGCCAGGATACAGTCTCTGGAAACACCATATATTTT
J: TRBJ1-3
size: NA
D: NA
V: TRBV5-1

CDR3: CASSPTTGGRGYTF
DNA: TGTGCCAGCTCACCGACGACAGGGGGCCGTGGCTACACCTTC
J: TRBJ1-2
size: few
D: TRBD1
V: TRBV18

CDR3: CASSLKRQLNTEAFF
DNA: TGTGCCAGCAGCTTAAAGCGGCAGCTGAACACTGAAGCTTTCTTT
J: TRBJ1-1
size: NA
D: NA
V: TRBV7-8

CDR3: CASSFSGTGRIF
DNA: TGTGCCAGCAGCTTTTCCGGGACAGGGCGTATCTTT
J: TRBJ1-1
size: once
D: TRBD1
V: TRBV5-6

CDR3: CASSNYDRVFEQFF
DNA: TGTGCCAGCAGCAATTATGACAGGGTTTTTGAGCAGTTCTTC
J: TRBJ2-1
size: NA
D: NA
V: TRBV21-1

CDR3: CASSQDRVRLSTGELFF
DNA: TGCGCCAGCAGCCAAGATCGAGTCCGCCTTAGCACCGGGGAGCTGTTTTTT
J: TRBJ2-2
size: NA
D: NA
V: TRBV4-1

CDR3: CASSRDRGSYNEQFF
DNA: TGTGCCAGCAGCCGGGACAGGGGAAGCTACAATGAGCAGTTCTTC
J: TRBJ2-1
size: NA
D: TRBD1
V: TRBV11-2

CDR3: CSGGLANEQYF
DNA: TGCAGCGGGGGGCTAGCCAACGAGCAGTACTTC
J: TRBJ2-7
size: NA
D: NA
V: TRBV29-1

CDR3: CATSDPGLAGDYNEQFF
DNA: TGTGCCACCAGTGACCCCGGACTAGCGGGGGACTACAATGAGCAGTTCTTC
J: TRBJ2-1
size: NA
D: TRBD2
V: TRBV24-1

CDR3: CASSQGTALREKLFF
DNA: TGTGCCAGCAGCCAAGGGACAGCACTCCGGGAAAAACTGTTTTTT
J: TRBJ1-4
size: NA
D: NA
V: TRBV3-1/TRBV3-2